This entry lists 18 T cell receptor beta chains sequenced from one sample in a study of T cell repertoires in cytomegalovirus infection. TCRdb re-analysed the reads in MiXCR, keeping a single row per CDR3 protein. The sample contains around 300,000 distinct CDR3 sequences, 20% to 25% of which appear only once. Which antigens these TCRs recognize remains unknown. Source: cultured PBMCs, taken from culture after CMV antigen stimulation. The receptors come from a human donor in good health (CMV status not recorded). Some clones in this sample may be carry-over from other donors' samples.

The chain combines TRBV10-3 with TRBJ1-1; the match to TRBD1 covers 8 bases. The J segment lost 1 base and the V segment lost 6 bases, leaving 10 bases of the junction unmatched. The CDR3 spans 16 residues. Germline CDR1 and CDR2: ENHRY and SYGVKD. The CDR3 here is CAIRETPGGRNTEAFF. CDR3 nucleotide sequence: TGTGCCATCAGGGAAACCCCAGGGGGCCGGAACACTGAAGCTTTCTTT.

V gene TRBV20-1 combines with J gene TRBJ2-3; D unresolved. The CDR3 runs to 13 residues. Trimming took off 6 bases at V and 0 bases at J, with 10 bases between the two ends. Germline CDR1 DFQATT, CDR2 SNEGSKA (reference sequence). This chain's CDR3 is CSADQTSTDTQYF. The CDR3 DNA sequence: TGCAGTGCGGACCAGACTAGCACAGATACGCAGTATTTT.

The gene calls are TRBV5-6 and TRBJ2-7; weak D call: TRBD2 (6 bases). Trimming took off 4 bases at V and 6 bases at J, with 14 bases between the two ends. Germline V gene sequence: CDR1 SGHDT, CDR2 YYEEEE. The CDR3 totals 13 residues. The CDR3: CASSHLGGTEQYF. For the CDR3, the DNA is TGTGCCAGCAGCCATCTCGGGGGTACCGAGCAGTACTTC.

There are a few counts of this clonotype. The V and J genes are TRBV9 and TRBJ2-1; D perhaps matches TRBD2 (6 bases). Trimming removed 4 bases from V and 2 bases from J, with 10 bases in between. The CDR3 has 14 residues. Germline CDR1 SGDLS, CDR2 YYNGEE. The CDR3 is CASSQRTTYNEQFF. The CDR3 nucleotides read TGTGCCAGCAGCCAGCGGACTACCTACAATGAGCAGTTCTTC.

CDR3 nucleotides: TGTGCCAGCAGTCTTCGACGGACAGGACAAGAGACCCAGTACTTC. This translates into CASSLRRTGQETQYF. This chain uses TRBV6-2 or TRBV6-3 with TRBJ2-5; 7 bases are shared with TRBD1. The CDR3 runs 15 residues. Trimming at V came to 5 bases and at J to 2 bases, leaving 8 bases not matched to a gene. Germline CDR1 MNHEY, CDR2 SVGEGT.

The chain joins TRBV9 to TRBJ2-7, with 7 positions matching TRBD1. The germline gives CDR1 SGDLS, CDR2 YYNGEE. The CDR3 totals 14 residues. Trimming took 4 bases from V and 5 from J; bases not matched to a gene: 9. In DNA form, the CDR3 reads TGTGCCAGCAGCCAAGGACAGGAGGACCACGAGCAGTACTTC. Protein product: CASSQGQEDHEQYF.

This CDR3 is CASSQGSGRITDTQYF. The CDR3, as DNA: TGTGCCAGCAGCCAGGGAAGCGGGAGGATAACAGATACGCAGTATTTT. V usage is TRBV14 and J usage is TRBJ2-3; 9 positions agree with TRBD2. Germline loops: CDR1 SGHDN, CDR2 FVKESK. V gave up 3 bases and J gave up 3 bases; unmatched junction bases: 7. CDR3 length equals 16 residues.

This chain connects TRBV2 to TRBJ2-1; D is unresolved. The CDR3 extends over 12 amino acids. Trimming pared 7 bases from V and 6 bases from J, leaving 10 bases between. CDR1 and CDR2 (germline): SNHLY, FYNNEI. The CDR3 DNA sequence: TGTGCCAGCAAAGGGTTCGGCAATGAGCAGTTCTTC. Its protein is CASKGFGNEQFF.

This clonotype was counted a few times. This chain uses TRBV27 with TRBJ2-7; D not certain. This CDR3 contains 15 residues. With 4 bases removed from V and 4 bases from J, the gap between germline ends came to 17 bases. CDR1 and CDR2 from the germline V gene are MNHEY and SMNVEV (reference sequence). CDR3 nucleotides: TGTGCCAGCAGTTACCCCATCCGTAAGTGGTACGAGCAGTACTTC. Translated, it gives CASSYPIRKWYEQYF.

This clonotype was seen repeatedly, ten times or more. The gene calls are TRBV11-2 and TRBJ1-1, with TRBD1 identical over 10 bases. Germline CDR1 and CDR2: SGHAT and FQNNGV. CDR3 size: 16 residues. V dropped 3 bases and J dropped 8; count of bases not matched to a gene: 12. The CDR3 DNA sequence: TGTGCCAGCAGCTTTCAGTTCGGGACAGGGGAGGTAGAAGCTTTCTTT. This encodes CASSFQFGTGEVEAFF.

This clonotype turned up a few times. The chain carries TRBV30 and TRBJ2-1; D is possibly TRBD2 (6 bases). V was shortened by 1 base and J by 7 bases, with 20 bases between the two germline ends. CDR1 and CDR2 from the germline V gene are GTSNPN and SVGIG (reference sequence). This CDR3 has 16 residues. The CDR3 bases are TGTGCCTGGAGTGGCTGGGAGGCCCACTTGAGGAATGAGCAGTTCTTC. This sequence encodes CAWSGWEAHLRNEQFF. Variable domain in full (rest from reference TRBV30 and TRBJ2-1): SQTIHQWPATLVQPVGSPLSLECTVEGTSNPNLYWYRQAAGRGLQLLFYSVGIGQISSEVPQNLSASRPQDRQFILSSKKLLLSDSGFYLCAWSGWEAHLRNEQFFGPGTRLTVL.

The gene calls are TRBV19 and TRBJ2-3; no clear D gene. Trimming cost V 1 base and J 0 bases, with 11 bases left between them. The V gene's germline CDR1 is LNHDA and CDR2 SQIVND (reference sequence). The CDR3 loop spans 16 amino acids. This chain's CDR3 is CASSIVPQASTDTQYF. CDR3 sequence (DNA): TGTGCCAGTAGTATAGTCCCTCAAGCGAGCACAGATACGCAGTATTTT.

The rearrangement uses TRBV19 and TRBJ1-6; no clear D. The germline gives CDR1 LNHDA, CDR2 SQIVND (reference sequence). CDR3 length: 13 residues. V dropped 7 bases and J dropped 7 bases, with 11 bases sitting between them. CDR3 region: CASNTAENSPLHF. Here the CDR3 DNA reads TGTGCCAGTAACACGGCCGAGAATTCACCCCTCCACTTT.

The genes are TRBV11-2 and TRBJ2-7, with D tentatively TRBD2 (5 bases). The CDR3 runs to 16 residues. V gave up 5 bases and J gave up 0 bases, with 17 bases separating them. CDR1 and CDR2 from the germline V gene are SGHAT and FQNNGV. CDR3 amino acids: CASSPPGSEHSYEQYF. For the CDR3, the DNA is TGTGCCAGCAGCCCCCCTGGGAGTGAACACTCCTACGAGCAGTACTTC.

At least ten counts were recorded for this clonotype. The rearrangement joins TRBV7-2 to TRBJ1-5, with 8 nucleotides matching TRBD1. CDR1 SGHTA and CDR2 FQGNSA come from the germline V gene. CDR3 length: 15 residues. Trimming removed 2 bases from V and 3 bases from J; junction bases left unmatched: 3. The CDR3 nucleotides are TGTGCCAGCAGCTTACGGACAGGGCTCAATCAGCCCCAGCATTTT. Encoded protein: CASSLRTGLNQPQHF.

This clonotype was seen repeatedly, ten times or more. The J gene is TRBJ2-3, the V gene TRBV7-9; either TRBD1 or TRBD2 may fit D (5 bases each). The CDR3 has 16 amino acids. Germline CDR1 is SEHNR and CDR2 is FQNEAQ (reference sequence). V shed 2 bases and J shed 8 bases, with 20 bases lying between them. The CDR3 loop is CASSLSTIRDGATQYF. DNA of the CDR3: TGTGCCAGCAGCTTAAGTACTATCCGTGACGGGGCTACGCAGTATTTT.

There are many counts of this clonotype. The V gene is TRBV12-3 or TRBV12-4, the J gene TRBJ2-7; D might be TRBD1 (6 bases). Trimming removed 6 bases at V and 6 bases at J, with 15 bases between. The CDR3 has 13 amino acids. CDR3 loop: CASRHRGGIEQYF. CDR3 DNA: TGTGCCAGCAGGCACCGTGGGGGCATCGAGCAGTACTTC.

V gene TRBV4-1 combines with J gene TRBJ1-1, with no clear D. From germline, CDR1 is MGHRA and CDR2 YSYEKL. The CDR3 length is 16 residues. The V gene lost 0 bases and the J gene lost 4 bases, with 15 bases spanning the gap. The CDR3 nucleotides are TGCGCCAGCAGCCAAGATCCTACCCCCGGTGGCACTGAAGCTTTCTTT. Its protein is CASSQDPTPGGTEAFF.